These T cell receptor beta chains were read from a single sample in a study of blood T cells in healthy people across ages. A single record per CDR3 protein comes from TCRdb applying MiXCR to the 5' RACE reads. Here the sample spans about 640,000 distinct CDR3 sequences, under 70% being singletons. The sequencing sample was made of blood. Receptor source: a man in his sixties in good health. Both conserved end residues are part of each CDR3.

J gene | V gene | CDR3 protein
TRBJ2-5 | TRBV15 | CATSRDLGQETQYF
TRBJ2-7 | TRBV7-6 | CASSFKDEQYF
TRBJ2-3 | TRBV10-3 | CAISSTDTQYF
TRBJ2-1 | TRBV29-1 | CSVARDEQFF
TRBJ1-6 | TRBV20-1 | CSAGGRQGVGNSPLHF
TRBJ2-5 | TRBV6-5 | CASGFRGTGVETQYF
TRBJ1-4 | TRBV29-1 | CSVGSGQGANEKLFF
TRBJ2-7 | TRBV28 | CATKGPGQVISYEQYF
TRBJ2-1 | TRBV5-1 | CASSWGQENEQFF
TRBJ1-2 | TRBV11-2 | CASSLDPGTAGYGYTF